This TCR beta chain derives from a study of blood T cell repertoires in COVID-19. Study-wide background: COVID-19 samples from acute and convalescent phases originated in the United States, Italy and Spain.

This table comes from immunoSEQ multiplex PCR, and its TCRdb copy is limited to in-frame clones, with some not included. Among some 410,000 clones, 70% to 90% were seen once, and the ten largest hold more than 0.9%. J gave up 0 bases and V 5 bases, and 8 bases lay outside the gene matches. The CDR3 runs 16 residues. Germline V gives CDR1 SGHTA, CDR2 FQGNSA. Recruits, aged about 18 to 90 years, lived in around 24 US areas. Assignment of participants to cohorts was predicated upon participant-reported clinical history. Sequencing was done on a sample of PBMCs or T cells enriched from blood (not recorded which). The chain carries TRBV7-2 and TRBJ2-7; 9 bases are shared with TRBD2. The receptor comes from a woman aged 30 to 39 with acute COVID-19. CDR3 sequence (DNA): TGTGCCAGCAGCCTACGCGGGGGGGCCCTCTCCTACGAGCAGTACTTC. It yields the protein CASSLRGGALSYEQYF. The complete variable domain, with remaining parts taken from reference TRBV7-2 and TRBJ2-7, reads GAGVSQSPSNKVTEKGKDVELRCDPISGHTALYWYRQSLGQGLEFLIYFQGNSAPDKSGLPSDRFSAERTGGSVSTLTIQRTQQEDSAVYLCASSLRGGALSYEQYFGPGTRLTVT.